One sample yielded the 24 T cell receptor beta chains listed below, sequenced in a study of graft-versus-host responses after intestinal transplantation. Intraepithelial lymphocytes and lamina propria lymphocytes were released through processing of graft tissue. Clones were read by immunoSEQ multiplex PCR, and TCRdb kept only the in-frame ones, dropping some. The sample holds approximately 7,000 clones, more than 65% seen once. The input for sequencing was ileum tissue, taken approximately 240 days after intestinal transplantation. Receptors were obtained from a human patient who received an intestinal transplant, so some T cells may come from the graft donor.

The CDR3 protein is CASSGEGARSTF. The CDR3 DNA follows: TGTGCCAGCAGTGGTGAGGGGGCCCGTAGCACCTTC. The V and J genes are TRBV2 and TRBJ1-2; 7 bases fit TRBD1. The CDR3 sequence is 12 residues long. The ends lost 4 bases at V and 13 bases at J; junction bases unmatched: 9. Germline CDR1 SNHLY, CDR2 FYNNEI.

By frequency in the sample, this clone is medium-sized. The V call is TRBV11-2, the J call TRBJ1-4; D possibly corresponds to TRBD1 (5 bases). Trimming cost V 5 bases and J 0 bases, with 10 bases left between them. The CDR3 length is 15 residues. CDR1 is SGHAT, CDR2 FQNNGV, per germline. For the CDR3, the DNA is TGTGCCAGCAGCCGTGACAGTGCAACTAATGAAAAACTGTTTTTT. The encoded protein is CASSRDSATNEKLFF.

The table lists this clone with a count of one. The chain is built from TRBV4-2 and TRBJ2-1; 7 nucleotides align to TRBD1. This CDR3 spans 16 amino acids. Germline V CDR1 and CDR2: LGHNA, YNFKEQ. J lost 4 bases, V lost 6 bases, and 12 bases had no gene match. For the CDR3, the DNA is TGTGCCAGCAGTTACGGACAGGAAACCTCATACAATGAGCAGTTCTTC. Its translation is CASSYGQETSYNEQFF.

The chain recombines TRBV12-2 with TRBJ1-1. TRBV12-2 is noted as a pseudogene. This CDR3 spans 16 amino acids. The CDR3 is CASRFQREILNTEAFF. CDR3 in DNA: TGTGCAAGTCGCTTTCAGAGAGAAATTTTGAACACTGAAGCTTTCTTT.

This clone occurred once. This chain uses TRBV6-1 with TRBJ2-1, with D unclear. This CDR3 comprises 12 residues. Trimming took 7 bases from V and 10 from J, leaving 14 bases between them. Germline lookup yields CDR1 MNHNS and CDR2 SASEGT. The CDR3 spells CASILAGREQFF. CDR3 nucleotide sequence: TGTGCCAGCATTCTCGCAGGCAGAGAGCAGTTCTTC.

The chain uses TRBV11-2 and TRBJ1-3, with D possibly matching TRBD1 (6 bases). The CDR3 sequence is 16 residues long. Looked up from germline, CDR1 is SGHAT and CDR2 is FQNNGV. Trimming took off 3 bases at V and 4 bases at J, with 16 bases between the two ends. CDR3 sequence: CASSLVPGAGGNTIYF. The CDR3 DNA reads TGTGCCAGCAGCTTGGTTCCGGGGGCGGGAGGAAACACCATATATTTT.

This chain links TRBV30 with TRBJ1-4; no firm D call. The V end lost 4 bases, the J end lost 1 base, and 10 bases lay between the germline ends. The CDR3 covers 14 residues. Germline CDR1 and CDR2: GTSNPN and SVGIG (reference sequence). For the CDR3, the DNA is TGTGCCTGGAAGCGCGTGGAAACTAATGAAAAACTGTTTTTT. Its translation is CAWKRVETNEKLFF.

Relative to its sample, this clone is medium-sized. This chain connects TRBV7-9 to TRBJ2-1; TRBD1 aligns across 7 bases. This CDR3 region has 15 residues. Germline CDR1 and CDR2: SEHNR and FQNEAQ (reference sequence). The J segment lost 3 bases and the V segment lost 5 bases, leaving 7 bases of the junction unmatched. CDR3: CASSPRQGRYNEQFF. The CDR3 region has the DNA TGTGCCAGCAGCCCTAGACAGGGCCGCTACAATGAGCAGTTCTTC.

The rearrangement uses TRBV9 and TRBJ1-1; possible D gene TRBD1, 5 bases. CDR3 length equals 14 residues. The V gene lost 3 bases and the J gene lost 3 bases, with 12 bases spanning the gap. Germline lookup yields CDR1 SGDLS and CDR2 YYNGEE. Written as DNA, the CDR3 is TGTGCCAGCAGCGCCCCAGGGTGGGACACTGAAGCTTTCTTT. Encoded protein: CASSAPGWDTEAFF.

V usage is TRBV6-6 and J usage is TRBJ1-1; TRBD1 matches 10 bases. Germline CDR1 reads MNHNY; CDR2 reads SVGAGI (reference sequence). The CDR3 has 14 amino acids. V trimming: 0 bases; J trimming: 11 bases; junction bases outside the gene matches: 6. CDR3 nucleotides: TGTGCCAGCAGTTACTCCCTTGGGACAGGGGTTGCTTTCTTT. It translates to CASSYSLGTGVAFF.

The chain uses TRBV18 and TRBJ2-1; 13 bases fit TRBD2. This CDR3 is 15 amino acids long. V gave up 3 bases and J gave up 9 bases; unmatched junction bases: 5. Germline CDR1 and CDR2: KGHSH and LQKENI. The CDR3 reads CASSPTSGGASEQFF. CDR3 DNA sequence: TGTGCCAGCTCACCCACTAGCGGGGGGGCCAGTGAGCAGTTCTTC.

The sample holds a few counts of this clone. Different DNA sequences within this sample yield the same CDR3. The chain joins TRBV6-1 to TRBJ2-1, with D hard to call. CDR1 and CDR2 (germline): MNHNS, SASEGT. Deletions cut 9 bases from V and 0 bases from J, with 6 bases between. The CDR3 loop spans 12 amino acids. The CDR3 region has the DNA TGTGCCAGTAGGGTCTCCTACAATGAGCAGTTCTTC. Protein sequence: CASRVSYNEQFF.

J is TRBJ1-3 and V is TRBV6-9, with TRBD1 matching 8 bases. Germline V gene lookup returns CDR1 MNHGY and CDR2 SVAAGI. The J segment lost 8 bases and the V segment lost 6 bases, leaving 15 bases of the junction unmatched. The CDR3 is 16 residues long. The CDR3 spells CASRYGPGQGGYTIYF. For the CDR3, the DNA is TGTGCCAGCAGGTATGGCCCCGGACAGGGTGGTTACACCATATATTTT.

The table lists this clone with a few counts. This CDR3 is CASSLWGANGELFF. The CDR3 nucleotides are TGTGCCAGCAGCTTGTGGGGGGCCAACGGGGAGCTGTTTTTT. This chain uses TRBV5-5 with TRBJ2-2; D possibly matches TRBD1 or TRBD2 (6 bases each). Germline CDR1 reads SGHKS; CDR2 reads YYEKEE (reference sequence). V was trimmed by 1 base and J by 7 bases, leaving 11 bases between them. CDR3 length equals 14 residues.

V usage is TRBV7-9 and J usage is TRBJ2-1; D tentatively fits TRBD1 or TRBD2 (5 bases each). Per germline, CDR1 SEHNR and CDR2 FQNEAQ (reference sequence). The CDR3 sequence is 17 residues long. Trimming took 5 bases from V and 5 from J, leaving 22 bases between them. The CDR3 sequence: CASSGTTGTLRDNEQFF. CDR3 bases: TGTGCCAGCAGCGGCACTACCGGGACCCTACGAGACAATGAGCAGTTCTTC.

CDR3 residues: CASSLGTRNTGELFF. Written as DNA, the CDR3 is TGTGCCAGCAGTTTAGGGACTAGAAACACCGGGGAGCTGTTTTTT. The chain employs TRBV27 and TRBJ2-2, with 8 bases identical to TRBD2. The ends lost 2 bases at V and 2 bases at J; junction bases unmatched: 1. The CDR3 spans 15 residues. Germline V gene lookup returns CDR1 MNHEY and CDR2 SMNVEV (reference sequence).

The V call is TRBV19, the J call TRBJ2-1, with a tentative D call TRBD2 (6 bases). CDR3 length equals 13 residues. Trimming removed 4 bases at V and 3 bases at J, with 7 bases between. Germline V gene sequence: CDR1 LNHDA, CDR2 SQIVND (reference sequence). The DNA of the CDR3 is TGTGCCAGTAGTAGGGGACTCTACAATGAGCAGTTCTTC. It specifies CASSRGLYNEQFF.

The CDR3 protein is CASRLGGGYQETQYF. CDR3 nucleotides: TGTGCCAGCAGACTCGGGGGGGGGTACCAAGAGACCCAGTACTTC. The chain employs TRBV6-5 and TRBJ2-5, with 8 nucleotides matching TRBD2. The CDR3 runs 15 residues. The junction had 6 bases not matched to a gene; V was cut back by 6 bases and J by 0 bases. From germline, CDR1 is MNHEY and CDR2 SVGAGI.

This chain uses TRBV27 with TRBJ1-6, with TRBD1 as a possible D gene (6 bases). The germline CDR1 and CDR2 sequences are MNHEY and SMNVEV (reference sequence). Trimming stripped 5 bases from V and 10 bases from J, with 18 bases between. CDR3 size: 15 residues. The CDR3 region has the DNA TGTGCCAGCAGTGTTCGACAGGACATTTTCTCACCCCTCCACTTT. Amino acid sequence: CASSVRQDIFSPLHF.

The chain combines TRBV28 with TRBJ2-1, with D uncertain. Germline CDR1 MDHEN, CDR2 SYDVKM. The CDR3 covers 14 residues. V lost 2 bases, J lost 4 bases, and 9 bases lay in between. CDR3 amino acids: CASSLASTYNEQFF. The CDR3 region has the DNA TGTGCCAGCAGTTTAGCGTCCACATACAATGAGCAGTTCTTC.

The V and J genes are TRBV30 and TRBJ1-2; the match to TRBD1 covers 7 bases. Germline V gene sequence: CDR1 GTSNPN, CDR2 SVGIG (reference sequence). The V gene end was trimmed by 2 bases and the J gene end by 8 bases; junction bases not matched to a gene: 11. The CDR3 is 14 residues long. The CDR3 coding sequence is TGTGCCTGGAGTACCTTGAACAGGGGTCCCGGCTACACCTTC. This sequence encodes CAWSTLNRGPGYTF.

The chain is built from TRBV11-3 and TRBJ2-1; the D is unclear. With 5 bases removed from V and 9 bases from J, the gap between germline ends came to 11 bases. This CDR3 spans 12 amino acids. Germline loops: CDR1 SGHNT, CDR2 YENEEA. CDR3 region: CASSGVGVEQFF. The CDR3 DNA reads TGTGCCAGCAGCGGAGTAGGAGTTGAGCAGTTCTTC.

This clone came up once. At the DNA level, this CDR3 is encoded by other sequences in the same sample as well. The chain is built from TRBV15 and TRBJ1-3; D gene uncertain. Germline loops: CDR1 LNHNV, CDR2 YYDKDF (reference sequence). Deletions cut 3 bases from V and 3 bases from J, with 6 bases between. The CDR3 loop spans 13 amino acids. The DNA of the CDR3 is TGTGCCACCAGCAGGGGTGGTGGAAACACCATATATTTT. Translated: CATSRGGGNTIYF.

The chain links TRBV5-5 to TRBJ2-7; D is undetermined. Germline lookup yields CDR1 SGHKS and CDR2 YYEKEE (reference sequence). This CDR3 region has 15 residues. V was trimmed by 4 bases and J by 0 bases, leaving 14 bases between them. The CDR3 loop reads CASSPGLGASYEQYV. DNA for the CDR3: TGTGCCAGCAGCCCCGGTTTAGGTGCCTCCTACGAGCAGTACGTC.